This TCR beta chain was profiled in a study of blood T cell repertoires in COVID-19. Study background: In each case, the material was cDNA or gDNA derived from T cells, B-cell-depleted T cells, or PBMCs.

The CDR3 length is 16 residues. The V gene's germline CDR1 is MNHEY and CDR2 SMNVEV (reference sequence). Trimming cost V 5 bases and J 9 bases; bases outside gene matches: 11. Under the authors' procedure: The assay estimated nucleated cells by amplifying reference gene primers. TCRdb keeps only in-frame clones here, not all; method: immunoSEQ multiplex PCR. That table gives V, J and clone size, and the DNA gave D and trimming. The sample records 75,000 to 90,000 clones, about 90% being singletons. The J gene is TRBJ2-1, the V gene TRBV27; the match to TRBD2 covers 12 bases. Sequencing was performed on peripheral blood. The clonotype originates from a woman in her forties or fifties in a cohort sampled during active COVID-19. The CDR3 bases are TGTGCCAGCAGTCTTTCCGGGACTAGCGGGTCTGGTGAGCAGTTCTTC. It is translated as CASSLSGTSGSGEQFF.